Listed below are T cell receptor beta chains from one sample, sequenced in a study of blood T cell repertoires in COVID-19. Profiling relied on immunoSEQ multiplex PCR, and the TCRdb table lists in-frame clones only, not all of them. Of 300,000 to 350,000 clones in the sample, 88% are singletons; the top ten hold around 6.6%. The sequencing sample was made of peripheral blood. Receptors were obtained from a woman in her 70s with COVID-19, enrolled during active disease. The CDR3 runs from the conserved cysteine through the conserved F or W.

cdr3_aa	v_call	j_call
CASSRGSNYGYTF	TRBV7-2	TRBJ1-2
CASSPPGQGETQYF	TRBV18	TRBJ2-5
CASSQDRQGLRAFF	TRBV4-1	TRBJ1-1
CASSFGLGSNSPLHF	TRBV7-6	TRBJ1-6
CASSLTGGTTEAFF	TRBV7-9	TRBJ1-1
CAWTEGSASNQPQHF	TRBV30	TRBJ1-5
CASSSWPRSTDTQYF	TRBV5-4	TRBJ2-3
CASSLQGALGQPQHF	TRBV27	TRBJ1-5
CSVSDGTGPTDTQYF	TRBV29-1	TRBJ2-3
CASRQGNYGYTF	TRBV6-5	TRBJ1-2